These 18 T cell receptor beta chains came from one sample sequenced in a study of technical replicates of blood from several donors. The assay was immunoSEQ multiplex PCR, and TCRdb's table has in-frame clones only and misses some. Of approximately 75,000 clones listed, about 97% are singletons. Sequencing used T cells isolated from PBMCs. These receptors were taken from a human donor in good health.

This clone was recorded once. The chain links TRBV11-2 to TRBJ1-1, with a weak D call TRBD1 (5 bases). The CDR3 totals 15 residues. CDR1 SGHAT and CDR2 FQNNGV come from the germline V gene. Trimming shortened V by 3 bases and J by 11 bases, and 22 bases separated the two germline ends. CDR3 sequence (DNA): TGTGCCAGCAGCTTGGACATCGCGGGACGCCCTCCCGCTTTCTTT. This sequence encodes CASSLDIAGRPPAFF.

The chain links TRBV4-1 to TRBJ2-1; no definite D call. V lost 1 base to trimming and J lost 1 base, with 11 bases between them. Germline CDR1 reads MGHRA; CDR2 reads YSYEKL. This CDR3 has 16 amino acids. The CDR3 sequence is CASSQGAFLSYNEQFF. The CDR3 DNA is TGCGCCAGCAGCCAAGGGGCTTTCCTGTCCTACAATGAGCAGTTCTTC.

This sequence joins TRBV5-1 and TRBJ1-1; D uncertain. Germline lookup yields CDR1 SGHRS and CDR2 YFSETQ. V lost 1 base and J 4 bases, leaving 8 bases between the germline ends. CDR3 size: 13 residues. The CDR3 coding sequence is TGCGCCAGCAGCTTGATCGGAGTCACTGAAGCTTTCTTT. Amino acids: CASSLIGVTEAFF.

The V call is TRBV4-1, the J call TRBJ1-5; D unresolved. V shed 0 bases and J shed 6 bases, with 6 bases lying between them. The length of the CDR3 is 13 residues. Germline V CDR1 and CDR2: MGHRA, YSYEKL. This chain's CDR3 is CASSQEAFQPQHF. In DNA, the CDR3 is TGCGCCAGCAGCCAAGAGGCCTTTCAGCCCCAGCATTTT.

The CDR3 loop is CASSYDRGTNEKLFF. DNA for the CDR3: TGCGCCAGCAGCTACGACAGGGGGACTAATGAAAAACTGTTTTTT. This sequence joins TRBV5-1 and TRBJ1-4; 9 bases agree with TRBD1. The CDR3 has 15 amino acids. J gave up 2 bases and V 3 bases, and 2 bases lay outside the gene matches. The germline V gene encodes CDR1 SGHRS and CDR2 YFSETQ.

The genes are TRBV6-1 and TRBJ2-7, with 7 bases that match TRBD1. Per the germline V gene, CDR1 is MNHNS and CDR2 is SASEGT. This CDR3 contains 13 residues. The trim removed 4 bases at V and 3 bases at J, leaving 3 bases unmatched. CDR3 sequence: CASSGRDSYEQYF. The CDR3 coding sequence is TGTGCCAGCAGTGGCCGGGACAGCTACGAGCAGTACTTC.

The chain joins TRBV6-1 to TRBJ2-3; 8 bases match TRBD1. Germline lookup yields CDR1 MNHNS and CDR2 SASEGT. Germline trimming cut 6 bases from V and 3 bases from J; bases unmatched to any gene: 5. This CDR3 region has 14 residues. Here the CDR3 reads CASRKGQGTDTQYF. In nucleotides, the CDR3 is TGTGCCAGCAGGAAAGGACAGGGAACAGATACGCAGTATTTT.

This clone was seen once. CDR3 nucleotides: TGTGCCAGCAGTTTAGGGACAGACTATGGCTACACCTTC. Residues: CASSLGTDYGYTF. The chain has TRBV28 and TRBJ1-2; 7 bases align to TRBD1. The CDR3 sequence is 13 residues long. Per the germline V gene, CDR1 is MDHEN and CDR2 is SYDVKM. V lost 2 bases and J lost 3; bases outside the gene matches: 0.

The chain is built from TRBV5-4 and TRBJ2-7; 7 nucleotides line up with TRBD1. V gave up 4 bases and J gave up 2 bases; unmatched junction bases: 6. This CDR3 comprises 14 residues. The germline V gene encodes CDR1 SGHNT and CDR2 YYREEE (reference sequence). Here the CDR3 reads CASSLGQATYEQYF. The CDR3 DNA is TGTGCCAGCAGCCTCGGACAGGCTACCTACGAGCAGTACTTC.

The chain links TRBV18 to TRBJ2-7, with a tentative D call TRBD2 (6 bases). CDR1 and CDR2 from the germline V gene are KGHSH and LQKENI. The CDR3 has 14 amino acids. The V end lost 8 bases, the J end lost 3 bases, and 17 bases lay between the germline ends. The CDR3 protein is CASHPPGEYYEQYF. CDR3 in DNA: TGTGCCAGCCACCCGCCGGGGGAATACTACGAGCAGTACTTC.

V is TRBV10-3 and J is TRBJ1-2, with D perhaps TRBD1 (5 bases). Per the germline V gene, CDR1 is ENHRY and CDR2 is SYGVKD. CDR3 length equals 13 residues. V was clipped by 4 bases and J by 6 bases, with 12 bases between them. The CDR3 nucleotides read TGTGCCATCAGTGGGGGGGGTTCTGATGGCTACACCTTC. Translation gives CAISGGGSDGYTF.

V usage is TRBV4-1 and J usage is TRBJ1-3, with a weak D call TRBD1 (6 bases). The length of the CDR3 is 15 residues. Per the germline V gene, CDR1 is MGHRA and CDR2 is YSYEKL. V was clipped by 6 bases and J by 0 bases, with 12 bases between them. The CDR3 here is CASRTTGNSGNTIYF. For the CDR3, the DNA is TGCGCCAGCAGGACTACAGGGAACTCTGGAAACACCATATATTTT.

This clone came up once. The CDR3 loop reads CASSEYGRGDEQFF. The DNA of the CDR3 is TGTGCCAGCAGTGAATACGGGAGGGGAGATGAGCAGTTCTTC. The chain combines TRBV6-1 with TRBJ2-1, with 8 bases lining up with TRBD2. V was pared by 2 bases and J by 8 bases, with 5 bases of the junction left unmatched. The length of the CDR3 is 14 residues. Germline loops: CDR1 MNHNS, CDR2 SASEGT.

V usage is TRBV19 and J usage is TRBJ1-5; no firm D call. The V gene lost 4 bases and the J gene lost 3 bases, with 13 bases spanning the gap. Germline V gene data show CDR1 as LNHDA and CDR2 as SQIVND (reference sequence). The CDR3 runs to 15 residues. The CDR3 sequence is CASSSQYATNQPQHF. CDR3 coding DNA: TGTGCCAGTAGTAGTCAGTATGCCACCAATCAGCCCCAGCATTTT.

The V and J genes are TRBV27 and TRBJ1-2, with a weak D call TRBD1 (5 bases). CDR1 and CDR2 (germline): MNHEY, SMNVEV (reference sequence). The CDR3 length is 16 residues. The V and J ends lost 0 bases and 2 bases respectively, with 13 bases between them. CDR3 DNA: TGTGCCAGCAGTTTATCAAGTGGGGCAGGAAACTATGGCTACACCTTC. Residues: CASSLSSGAGNYGYTF.

The genes are TRBV11-3 and TRBJ1-4; D is undetermined. V lost 3 bases and J 4 bases, leaving 12 bases between the germline ends. The CDR3 contains 15 residues. Germline CDR1 SGHNT, CDR2 YENEEA. The DNA for the CDR3 is TGTGCCAGCAGCTTCCCTTTTCGGGGTAATGAAAAACTGTTTTTT. Amino acid sequence: CASSFPFRGNEKLFF.

The rearrangement uses TRBV5-1 and TRBJ2-3; possibly TRBD2 for D (6 bases). From germline, CDR1 is SGHRS and CDR2 YFSETQ. This CDR3 region has 15 residues. The V end was cut by 0 bases, the J end by 5 bases, with 13 bases between. The CDR3 here is CASSLGGRNGDTQYF. CDR3 DNA sequence: TGCGCCAGCAGCTTGGGGGGGAGGAATGGAGATACGCAGTATTTT.

The V gene is TRBV14, the J gene TRBJ2-1; D is unresolved. Between the trimmed V and J ends, which lost 4 bases and 7 bases, there was a span of 11 bases. CDR1 and CDR2 from the germline V gene are SGHDN and FVKESK. This CDR3 is built from 13 residues. CDR3 DNA sequence: TGTGCCAGCAGCCGTATCCAGGATAATGAGCAGTTCTTC. This codes for CASSRIQDNEQFF.